The 11 T cell receptor beta chains below were found in one sample sequenced in a study of T cells in localized non-small cell lung cancer (dated by TCRdb to about 2020). Receptor libraries were prepared by the immunoSEQ multiplex PCR assay. Not all clones reach the TCRdb copy of this immuneACCESS table, which keeps in-frame sequences only. Checked studies attribute under half of the gap to unresolved V genes and leave the rest unexplained. The sample yields fewer than 90,000 clones; about four fifths were counted once. Under 3.5% of the sample comes from the top ten. The source material was peripheral blood, sampled before any cancer treatment. The receptors were sampled from a man aged 35 to 70 with stage I lung adenocarcinoma.

The chain is built from TRBV19 and TRBJ1-2; D perhaps matches TRBD1 (5 bases). CDR3 size: 15 residues. V lost 3 bases and J lost 5, with 16 bases in between. Germline loops: CDR1 LNHDA, CDR2 SQIVND (reference sequence). This chain's CDR3 is CASSIGGGGEYGYTF. As DNA, the CDR3 is TGTGCCAGTAGTATCGGTGGTGGAGGGGAATATGGCTACACCTTC. The full variable domain, with the rest looked up from reference TRBV19 and TRBJ1-2, is DGGITQSPKYLFRKEGQNVTLSCEQNLNHDAMYWYRQDPGQGLRLIYYSQIVNDFQKGDIAEGYSVSREKKESFPLTVTSAQKNPTAFYLCASSIGGGGEYGYTFGSGTRLTVV.

A word on this clone: One end of the junction fails to match germline, which may point to a read error. The V and J genes are TRBV5-8 and TRBJ2-5; a possible D gene is TRBD1 (6 bases). This CDR3 spans 14 amino acids. Germline values: CDR1 SGHTS, CDR2 YDEGEE. CDR3 region: CASTLDRLQETQYF. CDR3 DNA: TGTGCCAGCACCTTGGACAGACTCCAAGAGACCCAGTACTTC.

The chain joins TRBV5-8 to TRBJ2-3; unclear D gene. The CDR3 totals 17 residues. Looked up from germline, CDR1 is SGHTS and CDR2 is YDEGEE. Deletions cut 3 bases from V and 0 bases from J, with 17 bases between. The CDR3 sequence: CASSSGSQPSSTDTQYF. As DNA, the CDR3 is TGTGCCAGCAGCTCGGGTTCACAACCTTCTAGCACAGATACGCAGTATTTT.

This chain joins TRBV6-6 and TRBJ2-7, with TRBD2 matching 11 bases. CDR1 MNHNY and CDR2 SVGAGI come from the germline V gene (reference sequence). Trimming at V came to 5 bases and at J to 0 bases, leaving 3 bases not matched to a gene. This CDR3 is 15 amino acids long. CDR3 loop: CASSPGTSGSYEQYF. Here the CDR3 DNA reads TGTGCCAGCAGTCCCGGGACTAGCGGCTCCTACGAGCAGTACTTC.

The chain employs TRBV14 and TRBJ2-7, with 7 bases aligning to TRBD1. Per the germline V gene, CDR1 is SGHDN and CDR2 is FVKESK. V trimming: 2 bases; J trimming: 0 bases; junction bases outside the gene matches: 16. The CDR3 has 19 residues. The CDR3 sequence: CASSQPTGTVLASSYEQYF. Written as DNA, the CDR3 is TGTGCCAGCAGCCAACCTACCGGGACAGTTCTAGCAAGCTCCTACGAGCAGTACTTC. The whole variable domain, remainder taken from reference TRBV14 and TRBJ2-7, is EAGVTQFPSHSVIEKGQTVTLRCDPISGHDNLYWYRRVMGKEIKFLLHFVKESKQDESGMPNNRFLAERTGGTYSTLKVQPAELEDSGVYFCASSQPTGTVLASSYEQYFGPGTRLTVT.

This chain uses TRBV7-3 with TRBJ2-5; D is ambiguous. The CDR3 is 13 amino acids. Germline V gene sequence: CDR1 SGHTA, CDR2 FQGTGA. V was clipped by 5 bases and J by 5 bases, with 12 bases between them. The CDR3 reads CASSRVRSETQYF. CDR3 DNA sequence: TGTGCCAGCAGCAGAGTCCGGTCGGAGACCCAGTACTTC.

This rearrangement joins TRBV19 to TRBJ1-2; TRBD1 agrees at 9 bases. Germline V CDR1 and CDR2: LNHDA, SQIVND (reference sequence). V was pared by 8 bases and J by 2 bases, with 12 bases of the junction left unmatched. The CDR3 contains 16 residues. The CDR3 bases are TGTGCCAGTCGTTCCTCCGGGACAGGGATAAACTATGGCTACACCTTC. This translates into CASRSSGTGINYGYTF.

J is TRBJ2-5 and V is TRBV5-1; no reliable D call. V was pared by 5 bases and J by 7 bases, with 12 bases between. The CDR3 is made up of 12 amino acids. Germline V CDR1 and CDR2: SGHRS, YFSETQ. CDR3 bases: TGCGCCAGCAGTTCTGTCCGGCGGACCCAGTACTTC. This sequence encodes CASSSVRRTQYF.

The rearrangement uses TRBV2 and TRBJ2-3; 9 nucleotides match TRBD2. Germline V gene lookup returns CDR1 SNHLY and CDR2 FYNNEI. V lost 6 bases and J lost 4; bases outside the gene matches: 2. There are 13 residues in the CDR3. This chain's CDR3 is CASSGTSSDTQYF. As DNA, the CDR3 is TGTGCCAGCAGCGGGACTAGCTCAGATACGCAGTATTTT.

The rearrangement links TRBV29-1 to TRBJ1-6, with D uncertain. Germline CDR1 SQVTM, CDR2 ANQGSEA. The CDR3 covers 13 residues. The V end lost 7 bases, the J end lost 4 bases, and 11 bases lay between the germline ends. In nucleotides, the CDR3 is TGCAGCGCCCGAGAGGGTTATAATTCACCCCTCCACTTT. This encodes CSAREGYNSPLHF.

V is TRBV27 and J is TRBJ2-1; 7 bases are shared with TRBD1. The CDR3 runs to 14 residues. The germline CDR1 and CDR2 sequences are MNHEY and SMNVEV (reference sequence). The V and J ends lost 5 bases and 8 bases, in that order; junction bases with no gene match: 9. CDR3 DNA sequence: TGTGCCAGCAGTCTTCAGACAGGGACCCATGAGCAGTTCTTC. Its protein is CASSLQTGTHEQFF.